The 19 T cell receptor beta chains below all came from one sample that was sequenced in a study of T cells in Graves' hyperthyroidism and ophthalmopathy. Researchers amplified the TCR beta CDR3 regions from RNA transcripts. When the TCR CDR3 underwent first-round RT-PCR, the HTBI primer set was used. MiXCR, run by TCRdb on the multiplex PCR reads, gives a single entry per CDR3 protein. Here the sample spans 600,000 to 750,000 distinct CDR3 sequences, roughly a sixth being singletons. Sequenced: blood. The receptor set was obtained from a man aged 45-65 years with Graves' hyperthyroidism.

This clonotype was detected many times. This chain uses TRBV20-1 with TRBJ2-1; 7 bases align to TRBD1. There are 14 residues in the CDR3. Germline assignment: CDR1 DFQATT and CDR2 SNEGSKA (reference sequence). The CDR3 DNA follows: TGCAGCAGTCGACAGGGTTATCCCTACAATGAGCAGTTCTTC. Protein sequence: CSSRQGYPYNEQFF.

This clonotype was seen many times. The chain is built from TRBV20-1 and TRBJ2-7; D gene uncertain. CDR1 is DFQATT and CDR2 is SNEGSKA in the germline V gene (reference sequence). The V end lost 4 bases, the J end lost 3 bases, and 10 bases lay between the germline ends. This CDR3 is 12 amino acids long. CDR3 sequence reads: CSAMGRNYEQYF. The CDR3 DNA reads TGCAGTGCTATGGGTAGAAACTACGAGCAGTACTTC.

The chain carries TRBV12-3 or TRBV12-4 and TRBJ1-6; 7 bases are shared with TRBD1. J gave up 10 bases and V 2 bases, and 8 bases lay outside the gene matches. This CDR3 spans 15 amino acids. For the CDR3, the DNA is TGTGCCAGCAGTTTATCGACAGGGCTTATCTCACCCCTCCACTTT. Translating it yields CASSLSTGLISPLHF.

This clonotype was recorded at least ten times. The CDR3: CASSLDLGDEQFF. The CDR3 DNA sequence: TGTGCCAGCAGCTTAGATTTGGGTGATGAGCAGTTCTTC. V is TRBV11-2 and J is TRBJ2-1; no firm D call. V was shortened by 0 bases and J by 8 bases, with 8 bases between the two germline ends. This CDR3 comprises 13 residues. CDR1 SGHAT and CDR2 FQNNGV come from the germline V gene. The variable domain in full, completed from reference TRBV11-2 and TRBJ2-1, reads EAGVAQSPRYKIIEKRQSVAFWCNPISGHATLYWYQQILGQGPKLLIQFQNNGVVDDSQLPKDRFSAERLKGVDSTLKIQPAKLEDSAVYLCASSLDLGDEQFFGPGTRLTVL.

This clonotype was observed at least ten times. V is TRBV28 and J is TRBJ2-4; 7 positions match TRBD2. The CDR3 length is 17 residues. V lost 1 base, J lost 2 bases, and 8 bases stayed unmatched. From germline, CDR1 is MDHEN and CDR2 SYDVKM. CDR3 nucleotides: TGTGCCAGCAGTTTATCTGGGGAGGGTTATACCAAAAACATTCAGTACTTC. Its translation is CASSLSGEGYTKNIQYF.

Only a few counts were recorded for this clonotype. The chain links TRBV7-8 to TRBJ2-1; TRBD2 matches at 10 bases. Germline assignment: CDR1 SGHVS and CDR2 FQNEAQ. Trimming took 2 bases from V and 8 from J; bases not matched to a gene: 6. The CDR3 length is 15 residues. The CDR3 nucleotides read TGTGCCAGCAGCTTATCCCAGCGGGAGGGGCATGAGCAGTTCTTC. It yields the protein CASSLSQREGHEQFF.

The chain combines TRBV28 with TRBJ1-1; 7 positions agree with TRBD1. The germline V gene has CDR1 MDHEN and CDR2 SYDVKM. This CDR3 is 15 amino acids long. V lost 4 bases and J lost 3; bases outside the gene matches: 8. The CDR3 bases are TGTGCCAGCAGTTCAACAGGGGTTTGGGACACTGAAGCTTTCTTT. Its protein is CASSSTGVWDTEAFF.

This clonotype was counted at least ten times. This chain links TRBV30 with TRBJ2-5; 8 positions agree with TRBD2. CDR1 is GTSNPN and CDR2 is SVGIG in the germline V gene (reference sequence). The ends lost 0 bases at V and 5 bases at J; junction bases unmatched: 5. The CDR3 has 14 residues. The CDR3 bases are TGTGCCTGGAGTGTCAGCGGGAGCGGTGAGACCCAGTACTTC. As protein: CAWSVSGSGETQYF.

The chain links TRBV15 to TRBJ2-1; TRBD2 agrees at 11 bases. J was trimmed by 5 bases and V by 9 bases; bases with no gene match: 6. Germline CDR1 is LNHNV and CDR2 is YYDKDF (reference sequence). The CDR3 contains 14 residues. CDR3 nucleotides: TGTGCCACGAAGCTAGCGGGAGGTCACAATGAGCAGTTCTTC. Encoded protein: CATKLAGGHNEQFF.

Notes on this clonotype: This likely comes from a read error, as the CDR3 has no conserved phenylalanine or tryptophan at its end. This chain joins TRBV5-1 and TRBJ2-1; 16 bases agree with TRBD2. The germline gives CDR1 SGHRS, CDR2 YFSETQ. The CDR3 is made up of 19 amino acids. Unmatched junction bases numbered 4, after V lost 1 base and J lost 0 bases. In DNA, the CDR3 is TGCGCCAGCAGCTTGAGGGGACTAGCGGGAGGGAGCTCCTACAATGAGCAGTTCTCC. This sequence encodes CASSLRGLAGGSSYNEQFS.

This clonotype has ten or more counts. The chain couples TRBV20-1 to TRBJ1-5, with D unresolved. CDR3 size: 13 residues. Deletions cut 2 bases from V and 5 bases from J, with 10 bases between. Germline V gene lookup returns CDR1 DFQATT and CDR2 SNEGSKA (reference sequence). The CDR3, as DNA: TGCAGTGCTAGACCGTCAGGCGATCAGCCCCAGCATTTT. Protein sequence: CSARPSGDQPQHF.

This clonotype was counted at least ten times. The chain joins TRBV11-2 to TRBJ2-3; D remains ambiguous. Germline CDR1 SGHAT, CDR2 FQNNGV. This CDR3 is 14 amino acids long. Trimming took 5 bases from V and 4 from J, leaving 13 bases between them. CDR3 nucleotide sequence: TGTGCCAGCAGCCACGGACCCCTGCCAGATACGCAGTATTTT. This encodes CASSHGPLPDTQYF.

This clonotype has just a few counts. V is TRBV10-3 and J is TRBJ1-5; 7 positions match TRBD1. The CDR3 length is 14 residues. CDR1 and CDR2 from the germline V gene are ENHRY and SYGVKD. V lost 7 bases to trimming and J lost 5 bases; unmatched junction nucleotides: 8. This CDR3 is CAITRQGGDQPQHF. The CDR3 DNA is TGTGCCATCACCCGACAGGGTGGGGATCAGCCCCAGCATTTT.

As concerns this clonotype: Germline and junction disagree at one end, which may indicate a read error. The CDR3 sequence is CASSFVEAPNSEAFF. The CDR3 nucleotides read TGTGCCAGCAGCTTCGTTGAAGCACCGAACTCTGAAGCTTTCTTT. This rearrangement joins TRBV13 to TRBJ1-1; the D is unclear. Germline-derived CDR1 and CDR2 are PRHDT and FYEKMQ (reference sequence). This CDR3 has 15 amino acids.

This clonotype was picked up a small number of times. CDR3 region: CASSPDTGYNEQFF. In DNA form, the CDR3 reads TGTGCCAGCTCACCAGATACAGGTTACAATGAGCAGTTCTTC. The chain is built from TRBV18 and TRBJ2-1, with D possibly matching TRBD1 (5 bases). Trimming cost V 2 bases and J 4 bases, with 9 bases left between them. This CDR3 contains 14 residues. The V gene's germline CDR1 is KGHSH and CDR2 LQKENI.

The chain joins TRBV28 to TRBJ1-1; no clear D gene. The CDR3 consists of 14 residues. The ends were cut back, 3 bases at V and 0 bases at J, with 8 bases in the middle. Germline values: CDR1 MDHEN, CDR2 SYDVKM. In nucleotides, the CDR3 is TGTGCCAGCAGTTTCCAGAGTCTGAACACTGAAGCTTTCTTT. It yields the protein CASSFQSLNTEAFF. Complete variable domain (other parts from reference TRBV28 and TRBJ1-1): DVKVTQSSRYLVKRTGEKVFLECVQDMDHENMFWYRQDPGLGLRLIYFSYDVKMKEKGDIPEGYSVSREKKERFSLILESASTNQTSMYLCASSFQSLNTEAFFGQGTRLTVV.

CDR3 residues: CASSLRGGQYNEQFF. The CDR3 region has the DNA TGTGCCAGCAGCTTAAGAGGGGGGCAATACAATGAGCAGTTCTTC. The chain carries TRBV11-3 and TRBJ2-1; possibly TRBD1 or TRBD2 for D (6 bases each). The CDR3 loop spans 15 amino acids. Germline V gives CDR1 SGHNT, CDR2 YENEEA. The V gene lost 2 bases and the J gene lost 4 bases, with 12 bases spanning the gap.

This clonotype was seen at least ten times. The rearrangement links TRBV30 to TRBJ1-2, with no clear D. From germline, CDR1 is GTSNPN and CDR2 SVGIG (reference sequence). V dropped 1 base and J dropped 4 bases, with 13 bases sitting between them. The CDR3 loop spans 14 amino acids. CDR3 DNA sequence: TGTGCCTGGAGTGGGGCAGAGAGGGCCTATGGCTACACCTTC. Translated: CAWSGAERAYGYTF.

The rearrangement uses TRBV20-1 and TRBJ1-5; D gene ambiguous. Germline V gives CDR1 DFQATT, CDR2 SNEGSKA (reference sequence). The CDR3 spans 12 residues. Trimming took off 0 bases at V and 6 bases at J, with 6 bases between the two ends. The CDR3 region has the DNA TGCAGTGCTAGAGATATGACTCAGCCCCAGCATTTT. It translates to CSARDMTQPQHF.